The rows below give T cell receptor beta chains drawn from one sample of a study of T-cell reconstitution after alpha-beta-depleted transplantation in children. TCRdb re-called the PCR reads through MiXCR, storing one row per CDR3 protein. The sample contains 900,000 or so distinct CDR3 sequences, 15% to 20% of which appear only once. This sample comprised PBMCs, mostly from graft donor cells, obtained 360 days after TCRalphabeta/CD19-depleted stem cell transplant. The receptors were sampled from a male patient younger than 18 who had a stem cell transplant for acute lymphoblastic leukemia, so the T cells may come from the graft donor. Both conserved end residues are part of each CDR3. Fields, in order: J gene, clone size, D gene, V gene, CDR3 length, CDR3 protein, CDR3 DNA. The D gene is left open where the match is weak. The listing skips clone size in some rows; elsewhere it reads once, few, many or a size class.

J gene: TRBJ2-2
clone size: few
D gene: NA
V gene: TRBV7-9
CDR3 length: 13
CDR3 protein: CATTRANTGELFF
CDR3 DNA: TGTGCCACCACTAGAGCGAACACCGGGGAGCTGTTTTTT

J gene: TRBJ2-6
clone size: few
D gene: NA
V gene: TRBV20-1
CDR3 length: 14
CDR3 protein: CSARVESGANVLTF
CDR3 DNA: TGCAGTGCCCGAGTGGAGTCTGGGGCCAACGTCCTGACTTTC

J gene: TRBJ2-7
clone size: NA
D gene: TRBD1
V gene: TRBV19
CDR3 length: 14
CDR3 protein: CASTTGGSSYEQYF
CDR3 DNA: TGTGCCAGCACCACAGGGGGGAGCTCCTACGAGCAGTACTTC

J gene: TRBJ2-1
clone size: many
D gene: NA
V gene: TRBV7-9
CDR3 length: 14
CDR3 protein: CASSPFRGRDEQFF
CDR3 DNA: TGTGCCAGCAGCCCGTTCCGGGGCAGGGATGAGCAGTTCTTC

J gene: TRBJ2-7
clone size: NA
D gene: NA
V gene: TRBV6-1
CDR3 length: 15
CDR3 protein: CASSPPVSWGYEQYF
CDR3 DNA: TGTGCCAGCAGTCCCCCGGTTAGTTGGGGCTACGAGCAGTACTTC

J gene: TRBJ2-7
clone size: NA
D gene: NA
V gene: TRBV6-4
CDR3 length: 15
CDR3 protein: CASSDSGQPLGEQYF
CDR3 DNA: TGTGCCAGCAGTGACTCCGGGCAGCCGCTTGGGGAGCAGTACTTC

J gene: TRBJ1-5
clone size: NA
D gene: NA
V gene: TRBV27
CDR3 length: 16
CDR3 protein: CASSYLGGGANQPQHF
CDR3 DNA: TGTGCCAGCAGTTACCTAGGGGGAGGTGCAAATCAGCCCCAGCATTTT

J gene: TRBJ2-1
clone size: NA
D gene: TRBD2
V gene: TRBV2
CDR3 length: 19
CDR3 protein: CASSLEVFAAGDFYNEQFF
CDR3 DNA: TGTGCCAGCAGTTTAGAAGTGTTTGCAGCGGGAGATTTCTACAATGAGCAGTTCTTC

J gene: TRBJ2-3
clone size: NA
D gene: TRBD1
V gene: TRBV4-1
CDR3 length: 14
CDR3 protein: CASSQGQSPDTQYF
CDR3 DNA: TGCGCCAGCAGCCAGGGACAGTCCCCAGATACGCAGTATTTT

J gene: TRBJ2-7
clone size: NA
D gene: TRBD2
V gene: TRBV6-2/TRBV6-3
CDR3 length: 21
CDR3 protein: CASSYDNDVRTSGRRSYEQYF
CDR3 DNA: TGTGCCAGCAGTTACGACAACGACGTTCGGACTAGCGGGAGGAGGAGCTACGAGCAGTACTTC

J gene: TRBJ2-5
clone size: few
D gene: NA
V gene: TRBV9
CDR3 length: 13
CDR3 protein: CASSVARDETQYF
CDR3 DNA: TGTGCCAGCAGCGTGGCCCGAGATGAGACCCAGTACTTC